This TCR beta chain stems from a study of T-cell memory formation after mild COVID-19. There are 12 residues in the CDR3. The germline V gene has CDR1 SSHAT and CDR2 FNYEAQ (reference sequence). Trimming shortened V by 1 base and J by 6 bases, and 7 bases separated the two germline ends. MiXCR, run by TCRdb on the 5' RACE reads, gives a single entry per CDR3 protein. Counted here are 450,000 to 650,000 distinct CDR3 sequences, approximately 18% occurring once; the ten biggest clones make up approximately 12%. This clonotype was detected only once. This TCR was recovered from an adult woman who had mild COVID-19 (a few samples of this study predate the infection). Cell type and time point are not known. The rearrangement uses TRBV7-7 and TRBJ2-7, with a tentative D call TRBD1 (6 bases). The sequencing input was PBMCs or a T cell subset sorted from them (not recorded which). This chain's CDR3 is CASSLGQAEQYF. The CDR3 DNA reads as TGTGCCAGCAGCTTAGGACAGGCCGAGCAGTACTTC.